This record looks at one T cell receptor (beta chain) sequence and its context. Its target antigen remains unknown. No much larger clone exists at a distance of one base, and base qualities are not known. The data were taken from a study of blood T cell repertoires in COVID-19 (dated by TCRdb to about 2020). The study in broad terms: Collaborator samples came from the United States, Italy and Spain and covered acute and convalescent phases of COVID-19. The prospective study material was composed of cDNA or gDNA derived from T cells, B-cell-depleted T cells, or PBMCs. Subjects who had been exposed to COVID-19, were actively infected with it, or had recovered from it provided the deeply sampled blood TCRbeta repertoires that made up the dataset. The repertoires were released in a freely available public database intended as a resource for research on the immune response to SARS-CoV-2. Samples came from the ongoing ImmuneRACE study (first 160 participants) plus 1,254 subjects from 6 global collaborators. Sample metadata almost always included a de-identified subject ID, COVID-19 status, age in years and sex. Where available, HLA class I and class II types were taken from metadata supplied by the sample provider and were not determined by assay-based typing.

Whole blood was collected in K2EDTA tubes by collaborating institutions according to the institutions' own protocols. Collaborator samples were shipped for TCRbeta analysis as frozen whole blood, isolated PBMCs, or DNA extracted from either sample type. CDR1 SEHNR and CDR2 FQNEAQ were looked up in the germline V gene (reference sequence). From its cysteine to its phenylalanine, the CDR3 spans 13 amino acids. The read is trimmed to its CDR3 DNA, 39 bases read in frame from base 1. Germline trimming amounts to 3 bases on V and 4 bases on J, with 3 as the count of junction bases outside the gene matches. On the study overall, not on this receptor specifically: How much clinical and demographic metadata was included differed by source and by participant, and the metadata was provided uncurated.

TCRbeta CDR3 regions were amplified from genomic DNA by means of the immunoSEQ Assay, a bias-controlled multiplex PCR. On the study's bioinformatics: The number of nucleated cells in each sample was estimated from the amplification of reference gene primers within the assay. To quantify the absolute abundance of each unique TCRbeta CDR3 rearrangement, sequence reads were collapsed and filtered. For each sample, productive Simpson clonality was calculated as the square root of Simpson's diversity index over productive rearrangements. TCRdb retrieved this table from immuneACCESS and kept in-frame rearrangements only. Not all clones are present; in checked studies, unresolved V genes account for under half, and no reason is known for the remainder. The D gene and trimming were derived from the DNA, and the V and J assignments and clone size from that table. The sample profile shows approximately 170,000 clones; roughly 77% of them were found once. The ten largest clonotypes hold approximately 11% of the sample.

This clonotype originated in a human donor in a cohort sampled during active COVID-19. In this chain, TRBV7-9 is recombined with TRBJ2-7; 7 central bases correspond to TRBD1. Sequencing used peripheral blood. CDR3 region: CASSFGTAYEQYF. The bases are TGTGCCAGCAGCTTTGGGACAGCGTACGAGCAGTACTTC. The CDR3, completed at both ends by the reference TRBV7-9 and TRBJ2-7 genes, gives the full variable domain DTGVSQNPRHKITKRGQNVTFRCDPISEHNRLYWYRQTLGQGPEFLTYFQNEAQLEKSRLLSDRFSAERPKGSFSTLEIQRTEQGDSAMYLCASSFGTAYEQYFGPGTRLTVT.